The 18 T cell receptor beta chains listed next were all sequenced from one sample in a study of blood T cells in healthy people across ages (dated by TCRdb to between 2015 and 2016). Preparation of the library involved 5' RACE. The instrument was an Illumina HiSeq 2500. A second PCR of roughly 7 to 12 cycles was run with a J-beta primer mix and a sample-barcoded 5' primer. TCRdb reran the public reads through fastp at Q25 and MiXCR, keeping productive beta chains. Rows matching on CDR3 protein sequence are summarized as one entry with the most common DNA and genes. Present in this sample are hundreds of thousands of distinct CDR3 sequences, more than 25% of which were seen just once. The top ten hold 3% of the sample. This sample also appeared in a second study, on T cells of mothers and their children.

Sequenced: blood. These receptors were collected from a boy younger than 18 in good health.

This clonotype was observed at least ten times. The chain uses TRBV2 and TRBJ2-1; 8 bases agree with TRBD2. Germline loops: CDR1 SNHLY, CDR2 FYNNEI. V shed 5 bases and J 2 bases; nucleotides not matched to a gene: 2. CDR3 length: 14 residues. CDR3 coding DNA: TGTGCCAGCAGTTTGCGGGGGGCCTACAATGAGCAGTTCTTC. Its protein is CASSLRGAYNEQFF. Based on the CDR3 plus reference TRBV2 and TRBJ2-1, the full variable domain is EPEVTQTPSHQVTQMGQEVILRCVPISNHLYFYWYRQILGQKVEFLVSFYNNEISEKSEIFDDQFSVERPDGSNFTLKIRSTKLEDSAMYFCASSLRGAYNEQFFGPGTRLTVL.

CDR3 loop: CASSLTAETGGETQYF. In DNA form, the CDR3 reads TGTGCCAGCAGTTTAACAGCCGAGACAGGGGGAGAGACCCAGTACTTC. The chain is built from TRBV12-3 or TRBV12-4 and TRBJ2-5, with TRBD1 identical over 9 bases. V lost 2 bases, J lost 4 bases, and 8 bases stayed unmatched. The length of the CDR3 is 16 residues.

The chain recombines TRBV7-9 with TRBJ2-1, with a weak D call TRBD2 (6 bases). Germline CDR1 and CDR2: SEHNR and FQNEAQ (reference sequence). V shed 4 bases and J shed 3 bases, with 13 bases lying between them. This CDR3 region has 15 residues. The CDR3 spells CASSSGRGIYNEQFF. The CDR3 bases are TGTGCCAGCAGCTCCGGACGGGGGATCTACAATGAGCAGTTCTTC.

This clonotype appeared a few times. The chain has TRBV5-1 and TRBJ2-3, with TRBD2 matching 8 bases. The germline V gene encodes CDR1 SGHRS and CDR2 YFSETQ. After removal of 4 bases from V and 4 bases from J, the junction contained 5 bases not matched to a gene. The CDR3 runs 14 residues. The DNA for the CDR3 is TGCGCCAGCAGCGGGACTAGACAGTCAGATACGCAGTATTTT. Translating gives CASSGTRQSDTQYF.

Details on this clonotype: A junction boundary mismatches the germline segment, possibly from a read error. The chain carries TRBV28 and TRBJ2-4; tentative D call: TRBD1 (6 bases). The CDR3 is made up of 16 amino acids. Germline V gene sequence: CDR1 MDHEN, CDR2 SYDVKM. The CDR3 DNA sequence: TGTGCCAGCAGGCCCTCTGTAAGGGGGACCAAAAACATTCAATACTTC. Translation: CASRPSVRGTKNIQYF.

This chain links TRBV28 with TRBJ1-2, with 7 nucleotides matching TRBD1. The V gene's germline CDR1 is MDHEN and CDR2 SYDVKM. V was clipped by 5 bases and J by 5 bases; unmatched bases: 5. This CDR3 region has 13 residues. In DNA form, the CDR3 reads TGTGCCAGCAGTAAGGAACAGGGGTATGGCTACACCTTC. This translates into CASSKEQGYGYTF.

The chain links TRBV15 to TRBJ2-4, with 8 bases fitting TRBD1. The length of the CDR3 is 13 residues. The J segment lost 6 bases and the V segment lost 5 bases, leaving 3 bases of the junction unmatched. Germline values: CDR1 LNHNV, CDR2 YYDKDF (reference sequence). The CDR3 region is CATSETGVNIQYF. The CDR3 DNA reads TGTGCCACCAGCGAGACAGGGGTAAACATTCAGTACTTC.

This clonotype came up a few times. CDR3 bases: TGTGCTAGTGGTTTGGGGGAGAGGTCACCCCTCCACTTT. Residues: CASGLGERSPLHF. The J gene is TRBJ1-6, the V gene TRBV12-5; D not resolved. CDR1 and CDR2 from the germline V gene are LGHNT and FRNRAP. The CDR3 consists of 13 residues. Deletions cut 1 base from V and 10 bases from J, with 8 bases between.

A few counts support this clonotype. The rearrangement uses TRBV12-3 or TRBV12-4 and TRBJ2-7; D perhaps matches TRBD2 (6 bases). Trimming shortened V by 5 bases and J by 3 bases, and 11 bases separated the two germline ends. CDR3 length: 13 residues. The chain's CDR3 is CASSRLDHYEQYF. The CDR3 DNA reads as TGTGCCAGCAGTCGACTAGACCACTACGAGCAGTACTTC.

The rearrangement links TRBV29-1 to TRBJ1-1, with a tentative D call TRBD1 (5 bases). The germline V gene encodes CDR1 SQVTM and CDR2 ANQGSEA. V was cut by 6 bases and J by 0 bases, with 11 bases left in between. The CDR3 runs 13 residues. This CDR3 is CSVGGWLNTEAFF. DNA of the CDR3: TGCAGCGTCGGGGGGTGGCTGAACACTGAAGCTTTCTTT.

In this sample, this clonotype turned up a few times. Germline is not matched at one junction end, which may reflect a read error. This rearrangement joins TRBV12-3 or TRBV12-4 to TRBJ2-5, with 7 bases identical to TRBD1. CDR3 length equals 13 residues. CDR3 nucleotides: TGTGTCAGCAGTTCGACAGGGATGGAGACCCAGTACTTC. As protein: CVSSSTGMETQYF.

This clonotype was found a few times. The rearrangement uses TRBV6-5 and TRBJ2-2; D possibly uses TRBD1 or TRBD2 (6 bases each). Germline-derived CDR1 and CDR2 are MNHEY and SVGAGI. With 4 bases removed from V and 0 bases from J, the gap between germline ends came to 15 bases. This CDR3 comprises 17 residues. The DNA for the CDR3 is TGTGCCAGCAGTTCCAATGGAGGGGGGACGAACACCGGGGAGCTGTTTTTT. Amino acid sequence: CASSSNGGGTNTGELFF.

The CDR3 spells CASSRTGTPNTYEQYF. In DNA form, the CDR3 reads TGTGCCAGCAGCCGGACCGGGACACCAAATACCTACGAGCAGTACTTC. The J gene is TRBJ2-7, the V gene TRBV9; D is possibly TRBD1 (6 bases). Between the trimmed V and J ends, which lost 4 bases and 2 bases, there was a span of 19 bases. This CDR3 is 16 amino acids long. Germline V gene sequence: CDR1 SGDLS, CDR2 YYNGEE.

This clonotype has just a few counts. J is TRBJ2-2 and V is TRBV20-1, with TRBD1 as a possible D gene (5 bases). The CDR3 extends over 13 amino acids. The germline gives CDR1 DFQATT, CDR2 SNEGSKA (reference sequence). V lost 7 bases, J lost 5 bases, and 14 bases lay in between. The CDR3 bases are TGCAGTGTTTTAAGGGGTAAAACCGGGGAGCTGTTTTTT. Translated, it gives CSVLRGKTGELFF.

The chain carries TRBV7-9 and TRBJ1-2; 8 bases are shared with TRBD1. Trimming removed 5 bases from V and 7 bases from J; junction bases left unmatched: 12. Germline assignment: CDR1 SEHNR and CDR2 FQNEAQ (reference sequence). The CDR3 is 15 residues long. For the CDR3, the DNA is TGTGCCAGCAGCGAGACGATCCAGGGGGCCTGTGGCTACACCTTC. This gives the protein CASSETIQGACGYTF.

The chain uses TRBV20-1 and TRBJ2-2; TRBD1 is a possible D gene (6 bases). CDR1 is DFQATT and CDR2 is SNEGSKA in the germline V gene (reference sequence). Trimming left V 1 base short and J 4 bases short, with 10 bases between. The CDR3 is made up of 14 amino acids. The CDR3 sequence: CSARGLGGTGELFF. The CDR3 DNA reads as TGCAGTGCTAGAGGTCTAGGGGGCACCGGGGAGCTGTTTTTT.

This clonotype came up a few times. V gene TRBV21-1 combines with J gene TRBJ1-2. TRBV21-1 is reported as a pseudogene. The CDR3 consists of 16 residues. The CDR3 here is CASSPKGQVRRRGYTF. CDR3 DNA sequence: TGTGCCAGCAGCCCTAAGGGCCAGGTTCGGCGACGGGGCTACACCTTC.

This clonotype came up a few times. The chain links TRBV27 to TRBJ1-6; the D gene is possibly TRBD1 (5 bases). The CDR3 runs to 18 residues. Trimming removed 4 bases from V and 0 bases from J, with 16 bases in between. CDR1 and CDR2 from the germline V gene are MNHEY and SMNVEV (reference sequence). CDR3: CASSSTRVGNSYNSPLHF. CDR3 coding DNA: TGTGCCAGCAGTTCTACCAGGGTTGGAAACTCCTATAATTCACCCCTCCACTTT.